This T cell receptor beta chain came from a study of blood T cell repertoires in COVID-19. Across the study: Donors in the United States, Italy and Spain gave samples during acute or convalescent COVID-19. PBMCs, B-cell-depleted T cells, or T cells provided the cDNA or gDNA that made up the material.

This clone was observed once. Source study methods: Reference gene primer amplification in the assay estimated nucleated cell counts. The method was immunoSEQ multiplex PCR; TCRdb's version includes in-frame clones alone and lacks a portion of them. Clone size and the V and J calls come from that table; the DNA yielded D and trimming. The sample has over 50,000 clones, approximately 87% seen once; the top ten hold 6% to 7%. Germline values: CDR1 SGDLS, CDR2 YYNGEE. Between the trimmed V and J ends, which lost 4 bases and 7 bases, there was a span of 12 bases. This CDR3 comprises 13 residues. Sequencing was performed on peripheral blood. V and J are TRBV9 and TRBJ2-1, with D perhaps TRBD1 (5 bases). This TCR derives from a man between 60 and 75 years old with acute or convalescent COVID-19. The CDR3 loop reads CASSSDSGNEQFF. CDR3 coding DNA: TGTGCCAGCAGCTCCGATTCAGGGAATGAGCAGTTCTTC.